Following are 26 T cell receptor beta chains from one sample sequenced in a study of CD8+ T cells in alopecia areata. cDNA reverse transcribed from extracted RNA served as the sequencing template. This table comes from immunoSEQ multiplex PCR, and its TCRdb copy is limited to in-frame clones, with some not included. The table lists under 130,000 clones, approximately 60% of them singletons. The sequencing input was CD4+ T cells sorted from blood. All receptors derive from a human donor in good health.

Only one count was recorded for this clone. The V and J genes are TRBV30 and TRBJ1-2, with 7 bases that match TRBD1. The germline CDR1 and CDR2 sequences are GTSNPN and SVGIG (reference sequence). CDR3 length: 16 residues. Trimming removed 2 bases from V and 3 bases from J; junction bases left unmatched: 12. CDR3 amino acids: CAWSPHPRDSYYGYTF. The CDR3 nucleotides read TGTGCCTGGAGTCCCCACCCCCGGGACAGCTACTATGGCTACACCTTC.

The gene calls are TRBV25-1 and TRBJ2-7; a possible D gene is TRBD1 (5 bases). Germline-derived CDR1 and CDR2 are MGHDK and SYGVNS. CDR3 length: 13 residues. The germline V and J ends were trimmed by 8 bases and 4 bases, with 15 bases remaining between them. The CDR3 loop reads CASEEAGFYEQYF. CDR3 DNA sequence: TGTGCCAGCGAAGAGGCAGGGTTTTACGAGCAGTACTTC.

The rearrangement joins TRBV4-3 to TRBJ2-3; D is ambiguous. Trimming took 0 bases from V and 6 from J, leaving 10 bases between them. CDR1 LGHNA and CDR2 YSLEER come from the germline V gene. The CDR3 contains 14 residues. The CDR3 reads CASSQDPFSDTQYF. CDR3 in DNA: TGCGCCAGCAGCCAAGATCCCTTTTCGGATACGCAGTATTTT.

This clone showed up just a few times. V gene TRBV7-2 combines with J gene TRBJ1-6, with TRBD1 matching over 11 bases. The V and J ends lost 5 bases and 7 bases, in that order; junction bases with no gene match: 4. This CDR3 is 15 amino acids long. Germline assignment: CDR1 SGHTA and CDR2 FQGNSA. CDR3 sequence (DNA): TGTGCCAGCAGCCCGGACAGGGGGCTAAATTCACCCCTCCACTTT. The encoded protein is CASSPDRGLNSPLHF.

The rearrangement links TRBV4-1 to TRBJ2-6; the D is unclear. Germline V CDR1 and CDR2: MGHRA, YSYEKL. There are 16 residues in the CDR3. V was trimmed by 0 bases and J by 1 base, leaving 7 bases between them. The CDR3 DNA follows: TGCGCCAGCAGCCAAGATATCCGATCTGGGGCCAACGTCCTGACTTTC. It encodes CASSQDIRSGANVLTF.

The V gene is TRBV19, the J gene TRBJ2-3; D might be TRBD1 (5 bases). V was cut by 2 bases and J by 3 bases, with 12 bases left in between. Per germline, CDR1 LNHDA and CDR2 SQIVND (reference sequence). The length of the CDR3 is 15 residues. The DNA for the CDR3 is TGTGCCAGTAGTATATCAGGGTCTTTGACAGATACGCAGTATTTT. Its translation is CASSISGSLTDTQYF. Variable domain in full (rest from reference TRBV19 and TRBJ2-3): DGGITQSPKYLFRKEGQNVTLSCEQNLNHDAMYWYRQDPGQGLRLIYYSQIVNDFQKGDIAEGYSVSREKKESFPLTVTSAQKNPTAFYLCASSISGSLTDTQYFGPGTRLTVL.

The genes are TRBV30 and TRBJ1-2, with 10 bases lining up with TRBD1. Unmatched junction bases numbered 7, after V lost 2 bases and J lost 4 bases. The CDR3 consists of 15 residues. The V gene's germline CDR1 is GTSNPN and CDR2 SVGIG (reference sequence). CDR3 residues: CAWSLRQGASYGYTF. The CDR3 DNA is TGTGCCTGGAGTTTAAGACAGGGGGCCAGCTATGGCTACACCTTC.

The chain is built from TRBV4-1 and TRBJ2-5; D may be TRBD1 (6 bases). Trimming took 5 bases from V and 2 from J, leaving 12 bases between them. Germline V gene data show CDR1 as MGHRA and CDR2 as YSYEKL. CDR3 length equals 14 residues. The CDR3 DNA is TGCGCCAGCAGCGCCCGGGACATACAAGAGACCCAGTACTTC. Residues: CASSARDIQETQYF.

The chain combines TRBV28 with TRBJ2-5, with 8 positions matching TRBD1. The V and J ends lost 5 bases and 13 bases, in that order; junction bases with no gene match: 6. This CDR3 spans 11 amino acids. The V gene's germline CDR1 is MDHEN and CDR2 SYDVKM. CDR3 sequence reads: CASSDRGFGYF. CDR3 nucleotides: TGTGCCAGCAGTGACAGGGGTTTCGGGTACTTC.

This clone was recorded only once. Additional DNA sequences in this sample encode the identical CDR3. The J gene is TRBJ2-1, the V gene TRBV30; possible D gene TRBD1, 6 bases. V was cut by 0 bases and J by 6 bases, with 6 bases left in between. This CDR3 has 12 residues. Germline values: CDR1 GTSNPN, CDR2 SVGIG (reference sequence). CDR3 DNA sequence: TGTGCCTGGAGTGTACAGGGCAATGAGCAGTTCTTC. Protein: CAWSVQGNEQFF.

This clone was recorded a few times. Here the CDR3 reads CASSQDPISGYGYTF. CDR3 bases: TGCGCCAGCAGCCAAGATCCGATTTCAGGGTATGGCTACACCTTC. The chain employs TRBV4-1 and TRBJ1-2; TRBD1 is a possible D gene (5 bases). The CDR3 extends over 15 amino acids. Trimming removed 0 bases at V and 5 bases at J, with 13 bases between. CDR1 and CDR2 (germline): MGHRA, YSYEKL.

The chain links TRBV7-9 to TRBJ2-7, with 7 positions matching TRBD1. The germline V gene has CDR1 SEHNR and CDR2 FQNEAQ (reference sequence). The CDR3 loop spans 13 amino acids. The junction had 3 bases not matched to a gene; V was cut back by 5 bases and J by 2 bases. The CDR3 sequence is CASSPGQTYEQYF. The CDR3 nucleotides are TGTGCCAGCAGCCCGGGACAGACCTACGAGCAGTACTTC.

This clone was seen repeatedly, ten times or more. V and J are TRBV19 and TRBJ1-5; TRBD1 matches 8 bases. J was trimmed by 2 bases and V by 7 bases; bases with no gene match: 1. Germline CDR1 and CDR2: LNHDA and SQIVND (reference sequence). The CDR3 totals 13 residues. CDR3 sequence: CASMDRGNQPQHF. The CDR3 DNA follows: TGTGCCAGTATGGACAGGGGCAATCAGCCCCAGCATTTT.

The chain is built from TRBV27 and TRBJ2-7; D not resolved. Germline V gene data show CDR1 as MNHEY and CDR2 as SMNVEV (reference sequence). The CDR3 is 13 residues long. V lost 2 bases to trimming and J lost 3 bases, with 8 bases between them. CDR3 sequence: CASSLKWNYEQYF. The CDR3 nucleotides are TGTGCCAGCAGTTTAAAGTGGAACTACGAGCAGTACTTC.

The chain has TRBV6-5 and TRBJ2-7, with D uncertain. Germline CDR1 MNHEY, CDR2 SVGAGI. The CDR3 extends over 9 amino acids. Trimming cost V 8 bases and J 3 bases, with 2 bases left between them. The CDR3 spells CASGYEQYF. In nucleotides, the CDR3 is TGTGCCAGCGGCTACGAGCAGTACTTC.

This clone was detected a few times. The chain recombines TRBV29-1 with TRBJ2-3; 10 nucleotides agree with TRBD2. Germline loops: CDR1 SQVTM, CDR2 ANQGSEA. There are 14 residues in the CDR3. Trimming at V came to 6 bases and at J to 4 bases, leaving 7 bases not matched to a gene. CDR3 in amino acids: CSVPLAGVSDTQYF. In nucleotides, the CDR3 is TGCAGCGTACCTCTAGCGGGGGTTTCAGATACGCAGTATTTT.

CDR3 DNA: TGTGCCAGCAGCTCCAGGGGTGGCTACACCTTC. This translates into CASSSRGGYTF. This rearrangement joins TRBV28 to TRBJ1-2; maybe TRBD1 (6 bases). The CDR3 is 11 amino acids. V lost 6 bases to trimming and J lost 7 bases, with 9 bases between them. Germline CDR1 is MDHEN and CDR2 is SYDVKM.

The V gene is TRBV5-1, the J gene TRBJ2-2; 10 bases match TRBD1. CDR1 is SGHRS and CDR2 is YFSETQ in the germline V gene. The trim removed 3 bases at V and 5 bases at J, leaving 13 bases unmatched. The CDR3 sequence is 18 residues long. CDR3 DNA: TGCGCCAGCAGCTCGATGGAGAGACAGGGGGCGCATACCGGGGAGCTGTTTTTT. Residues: CASSSMERQGAHTGELFF.

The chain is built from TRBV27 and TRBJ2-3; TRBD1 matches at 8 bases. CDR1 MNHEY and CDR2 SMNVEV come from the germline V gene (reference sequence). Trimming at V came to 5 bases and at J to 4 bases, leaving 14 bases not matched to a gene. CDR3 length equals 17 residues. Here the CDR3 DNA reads TGTGCCAGCAGTCCAACTTGGACAGGGTTAAGGGCAGATACGCAGTATTTT. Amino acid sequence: CASSPTWTGLRADTQYF.

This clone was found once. The CDR3 here is CAWSLRGRGIVDTQYF. The CDR3 DNA sequence: TGTGCCTGGAGCCTCCGGGGCAGGGGGATTGTGGATACGCAGTATTTT. The chain uses TRBV30 and TRBJ2-3; 7 nucleotides match TRBD1. J was trimmed by 6 bases and V by 3 bases; bases with no gene match: 15. CDR1 is GTSNPN, CDR2 SVGIG, per germline (reference sequence). CDR3 length: 16 residues.

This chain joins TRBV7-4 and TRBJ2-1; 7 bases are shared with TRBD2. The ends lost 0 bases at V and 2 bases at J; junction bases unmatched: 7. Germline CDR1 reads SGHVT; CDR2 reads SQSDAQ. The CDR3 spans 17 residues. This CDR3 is CASSLALDGGTYNEQFF. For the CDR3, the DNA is TGTGCCAGCAGCTTAGCGCTTGACGGGGGGACCTACAATGAGCAGTTCTTC. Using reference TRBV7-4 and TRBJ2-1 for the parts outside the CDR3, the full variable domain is GAGVSQSPRYKVAKRGRDVALRCDSISGHVTLYWYRQTLGQGSEVLTYSQSDAQRDKSGRPSGRFSAERPERSVSTLKIQRTEQGDSAVYLCASSLALDGGTYNEQFFGPGTRLTVL.

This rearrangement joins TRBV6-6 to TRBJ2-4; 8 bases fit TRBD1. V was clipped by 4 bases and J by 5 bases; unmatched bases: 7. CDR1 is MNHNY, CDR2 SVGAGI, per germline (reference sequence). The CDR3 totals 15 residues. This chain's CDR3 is CASSLQGGRENIQYF. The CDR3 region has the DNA TGTGCCAGCAGTTTACAGGGGGGCCGGGAAAACATTCAGTACTTC.

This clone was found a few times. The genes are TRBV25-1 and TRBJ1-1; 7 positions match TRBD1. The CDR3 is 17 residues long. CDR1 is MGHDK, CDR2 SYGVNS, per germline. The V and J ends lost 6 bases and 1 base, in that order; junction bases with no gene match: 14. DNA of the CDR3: TGTGCCAGCAGCAGACAGGGATCCTCGGCGAGGAACACTGAAGCTTTCTTT. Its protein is CASSRQGSSARNTEAFF.

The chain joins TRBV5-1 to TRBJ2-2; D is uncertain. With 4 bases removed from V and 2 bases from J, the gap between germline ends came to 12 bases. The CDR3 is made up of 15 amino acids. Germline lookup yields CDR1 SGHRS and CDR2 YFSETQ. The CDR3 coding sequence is TGCGCCAGCAGCACCCTGACGGTAAACACCGGGGAGCTGTTTTTT. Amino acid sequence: CASSTLTVNTGELFF.

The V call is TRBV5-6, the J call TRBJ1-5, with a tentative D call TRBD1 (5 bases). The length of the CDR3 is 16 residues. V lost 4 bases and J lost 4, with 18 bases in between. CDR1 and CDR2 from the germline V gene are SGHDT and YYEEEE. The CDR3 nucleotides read TGTGCCAGCAGCACCGGGTTCCGAAAGGGGAATCAGCCCCAGCATTTT. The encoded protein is CASSTGFRKGNQPQHF.

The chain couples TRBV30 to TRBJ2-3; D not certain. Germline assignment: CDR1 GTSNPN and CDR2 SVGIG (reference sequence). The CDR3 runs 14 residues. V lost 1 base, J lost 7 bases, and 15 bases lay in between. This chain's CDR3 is CAWSGAGFIHTQYF. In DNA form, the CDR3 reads TGTGCCTGGAGTGGGGCAGGTTTCATTCATACGCAGTATTTT.